These 16 T cell receptor beta chains were all obtained from the same sample, sequenced in a study of blood T cell repertoires in COVID-19. Assay used: immunoSEQ multiplex PCR; TCRdb lists only in-frame clones, some missing. The profile shows roughly 260,000 clones, about nine tenths of them singletons. Sequenced material: PBMCs or T cells enriched from blood (not recorded which). Receptor source: a woman in her 30s with acute COVID-19.

The rearrangement uses TRBV6-1 and TRBJ2-3; 8 bases line up with TRBD1. Trimming cost V 2 bases and J 7 bases; bases outside gene matches: 8. CDR3 length: 15 amino acids. The V gene's germline CDR1 is MNHNS and CDR2 SASEGT. This chain's CDR3 is CASSEQAGGGNTQYF. The DNA of the CDR3 is TGTGCCAGCAGTGAACAGGCAGGGGGCGGGAATACGCAGTATTTT.

This clone appeared a few times. The chain employs TRBV21-1 and TRBJ1-2; TRBD1 reflects the table's D call only, with no check against the DNA. TRBV21-1 represents a pseudogene. The CDR3 has 13 amino acids. CDR3 region: CASRPLRQTGYTF. CDR3 nucleotides: TGTGCCAGCAGGCCCCTTCGACAGACTGGCTACACCTTC.

The rearrangement links TRBV5-1 to TRBJ2-1, with 11 bases identical to TRBD1. Per the germline V gene, CDR1 is SGHRS and CDR2 is YFSETQ. The ends lost 4 bases at V and 6 bases at J; junction bases unmatched: 6. The CDR3 totals 15 residues. The CDR3 loop reads CASSPDRGLPNEQFF. The DNA of the CDR3 is TGCGCCAGCAGCCCGGACAGGGGGCTCCCCAATGAGCAGTTCTTC.

The rearrangement joins TRBV18 to TRBJ2-5; 7 nucleotides align to TRBD1. J lost 2 bases, V lost 2 bases, and 8 bases had no gene match. Germline V lookup: CDR1 KGHSH, CDR2 LQKENI. This CDR3 region has 16 residues. The CDR3 sequence is CASSPALGQRQETQYF. CDR3 bases: TGTGCCAGCTCACCAGCATTGGGACAGAGACAAGAGACCCAGTACTTC.

The chain has TRBV2 and TRBJ1-4; possible D gene TRBD1, 5 bases. V dropped 6 bases and J dropped 8 bases, with 13 bases sitting between them. CDR1 is SNHLY and CDR2 is FYNNEI in the germline V gene. The CDR3 consists of 13 residues. As DNA, the CDR3 is TGTGCCAGCAGCGGCAGGGTAAAGGAAAAACTGTTTTTT. It yields the protein CASSGRVKEKLFF.

The chain uses TRBV5-1 and TRBJ1-2; the D is unclear. The CDR3 contains 16 residues. Germline CDR1 is SGHRS and CDR2 is YFSETQ. Trimming cost V 4 bases and J 1 base, with 17 bases left between them. The DNA of the CDR3 is TGCGCCAGCAGCACCCCTACTCTAGATGGTAACTATGGCTACACCTTC. Translating it yields CASSTPTLDGNYGYTF.

V is TRBV5-1 and J is TRBJ1-2; 8 nucleotides match TRBD1. The ends lost 0 bases at V and 4 bases at J; junction bases unmatched: 8. Per germline, CDR1 SGHRS and CDR2 YFSETQ. CDR3 length: 16 amino acids. The CDR3 protein is CASSLGWGQEIYGYTF. DNA of the CDR3: TGCGCCAGCAGCTTGGGGTGGGGACAGGAGATCTATGGCTACACCTTC. Using reference TRBV5-1 and TRBJ1-2 for the parts outside the CDR3, the full variable domain is KAGVTQTPRYLIKTRGQQVTLSCSPISGHRSVSWYQQTPGQGLQFLFEYFSETQRNKGNFPGRFSGRQFSNSRSEMNVSTLELGDSALYLCASSLGWGQEIYGYTFGSGTRLTVV.

The rearrangement links TRBV5-1 to TRBJ1-1; no reliable D call. The V end was cut by 4 bases, the J end by 3 bases, with 13 bases between. Germline V gene sequence: CDR1 SGHRS, CDR2 YFSETQ. CDR3 length equals 14 residues. The CDR3 sequence: CASSPREEDTEAFF. For the CDR3, the DNA is TGCGCCAGCAGCCCCCGGGAAGAGGACACTGAAGCTTTCTTT.

CDR3 sequence: CASSLLSRASYNEQFF. Written as DNA, the CDR3 is TGTGCCAGCAGCTTATTGTCCAGGGCATCCTACAATGAGCAGTTCTTC. The V and J genes are TRBV7-9 and TRBJ2-1; a possible D gene is TRBD1 (5 bases). The V gene's germline CDR1 is SEHNR and CDR2 FQNEAQ (reference sequence). Trimming shortened V by 2 bases and J by 1 base, and 12 bases separated the two germline ends. This CDR3 is 16 amino acids long.

As DNA, the CDR3 is TGTGCCAGCAGCCCTACAGCCGGCGGAGGGGAAAAACTGTTTTTT. Translated, it gives CASSPTAGGGEKLFF. The chain recombines TRBV5-4 with TRBJ1-4; D gene ambiguous. Deletions cut 4 bases from V and 8 bases from J, with 18 bases between. The CDR3 contains 15 residues. The V gene's germline CDR1 is SGHNT and CDR2 YYREEE (reference sequence).

The chain links TRBV21-1 to TRBJ1-2. TRBV21-1 corresponds to a pseudogene. CDR3 size: 11 residues. Here the CDR3 DNA reads TGTGCCAGCCCCTCCAAAGCCGGCTACACCTTC. It codes for CASPSKAGYTF.

V gene TRBV9 combines with J gene TRBJ1-3; possibly TRBD1 for D (6 bases). The germline CDR1 and CDR2 sequences are SGDLS and YYNGEE. The V end was cut by 0 bases, the J end by 0 bases, with 13 bases between. The CDR3 is 17 residues long. CDR3 region: CASSVGAGVDSGNTIYF. The CDR3 nucleotides read TGTGCCAGCAGCGTAGGAGCAGGGGTTGACTCTGGAAACACCATATATTTT.

The V gene is TRBV11-2, the J gene TRBJ1-6; TRBD1 matches 11 bases. The CDR3 covers 15 residues. Germline CDR1 and CDR2: SGHAT and FQNNGV. V was clipped by 4 bases and J by 5 bases; unmatched bases: 1. The CDR3 region has the DNA TGTGCCAGCAGCTGGACAGGGGGCGATAATTCACCCCTCCACTTT. As protein: CASSWTGGDNSPLHF.

This chain connects TRBV19 to TRBJ1-1, with unresolved D. Trimming removed 0 bases at V and 0 bases at J, with 11 bases between. The CDR3 covers 16 residues. In germline, CDR1 is LNHDA, CDR2 SQIVND (reference sequence). The CDR3 spells CASSIEWERLNTEAFF. CDR3 nucleotide sequence: TGTGCCAGTAGTATAGAGTGGGAGAGGTTGAACACTGAAGCTTTCTTT.

The J gene is TRBJ1-6, the V gene TRBV15; TRBD1 aligns across 8 bases. The germline gives CDR1 LNHNV, CDR2 YYDKDF (reference sequence). CDR3 length equals 15 residues. V was clipped by 5 bases and J by 10 bases; unmatched bases: 10. The CDR3 loop is CATSVRQGQRSPLHF. In DNA form, the CDR3 reads TGTGCCACCAGCGTACGACAGGGGCAGAGGTCACCCCTCCACTTT.

This chain joins TRBV5-1 and TRBJ2-7, with 8 positions matching TRBD2. With V trimmed by 4 bases and J by 4 bases, 10 bases remained unmatched. Per germline, CDR1 SGHRS and CDR2 YFSETQ. This CDR3 comprises 15 residues. CDR3 sequence reads: CASSHSSGREYEQYF. Here the CDR3 DNA reads TGCGCCAGCAGCCATTCTAGCGGGCGAGAGTACGAGCAGTACTTC.